This TCR beta chain originates from a study of blood T cell repertoires in COVID-19. About the research overall: The samples span acute and convalescent COVID-19 from the United States, Italy and Spain. T cells, B-cell-depleted T cells, or PBMCs supplied cDNA or gDNA.

In the original processing: Reference gene primer amplification in the assay estimated nucleated cell counts. Sequencing was performed with immunoSEQ multiplex PCR; in TCRdb, only in-frame clones are kept and a portion is missing. V and J calls and clone size are as listed in that table; D and trimming were resolved from the DNA. The sample lists some 150,000 clones; around 84% were seen once. Germline CDR1 SGDLS, CDR2 YYNGEE. The V gene end was trimmed by 4 bases and the J gene end by 5 bases; junction bases not matched to a gene: 4. The CDR3 length is 14 residues. J is TRBJ1-1 and V is TRBV9, with TRBD1 matching over 11 bases. The clonotype comes from a woman between 45 and 65 years old with acute or convalescent COVID-19. The sample was peripheral blood. Here the CDR3 DNA reads TGTGCCAGCAGCCAGGACAGGGGGCGAACTGAAGCTTTCTTT. Translating gives CASSQDRGRTEAFF. Full variable domain (outside the CDR3, taken from reference TRBV9 and TRBJ1-1): DSGVTQTPKHLITATGQRVTLRCSPRSGDLSVYWYQQSLDQGLQFLIQYYNGEERAKGNILERFSAQQFPDLHSELNLSSLELGDSALYFCASSQDRGRTEAFFGQGTRLTVV.